This entry lists 12 T cell receptor beta chains sequenced from one sample in a study of regulatory T cells in long-lasting Graves disease. Time point specified: newly diagnosed GD, antithyroid drugs for less than 3 months. From RNA extracted from PBMCs, the TCR library was made. Relying on iRepertoire HTBI primers and Arm-PCR of CDR3 regions, the team built TCR beta libraries. TCRdb redid the calling of the multiplex PCR reads with MiXCR, one entry per CDR3 protein. In the table there are 420,000 or so distinct CDR3 sequences, around 17% of which are singletons. The same data also went into a second study, on T cells in Graves' hyperthyroidism and ophthalmopathy.

The sequencing here drew on peripheral blood mononuclear cells (PBMCs), taken at new diagnosis, from a patient treated with antithyroid drugs. Receptor source: a woman aged 18-35 years with Graves disease.

Many counts were recorded for this clonotype. The chain recombines TRBV28 with TRBJ2-5; D is undetermined. The CDR3 runs to 14 residues. Trimming stripped 6 bases from V and 1 base from J, with 12 bases between. Germline V CDR1 and CDR2: MDHEN, SYDVKM. DNA for the CDR3: TGTGCCAGCAGCCAAGCAAGCATCCAAGAGACCCAGTACTTC. Translated: CASSQASIQETQYF.

The V gene is TRBV5-1, the J gene TRBJ2-1; 7 bases fit TRBD2. Germline-derived CDR1 and CDR2 are SGHRS and YFSETQ. This CDR3 has 14 amino acids. The ends lost 0 bases at V and 7 bases at J; junction bases unmatched: 4. The CDR3 reads CASSLEARENEQFF. The CDR3 DNA reads as TGCGCCAGCAGCTTGGAGGCGCGGGAGAATGAGCAGTTCTTC.

The CDR3 region is CASSLGDRPYQPQHF. In nucleotides, the CDR3 is TGCGCCAGCAGCTTGGGGGACAGACCCTATCAGCCCCAGCATTTT. The chain carries TRBV5-1 and TRBJ1-5; 7 nucleotides match TRBD1. Germline assignment: CDR1 SGHRS and CDR2 YFSETQ. After removal of 0 bases from V and 5 bases from J, the junction contained 5 bases not matched to a gene. The CDR3 consists of 15 residues.

The genes are TRBV20-1 and TRBJ1-5, with D tentatively TRBD1 (5 bases). This CDR3 is 13 amino acids long. Trimming cost V 6 bases and J 2 bases, with 11 bases left between them. Germline lookup yields CDR1 DFQATT and CDR2 SNEGSKA (reference sequence). The CDR3 region is CSAQGLGNQPQHF. The DNA of the CDR3 is TGCAGTGCCCAGGGATTGGGCAATCAGCCCCAGCATTTT.

This chain joins TRBV20-1 and TRBJ2-7; 9 bases agree with TRBD1. The V and J ends lost 0 bases and 1 base, in that order; junction bases with no gene match: 10. This CDR3 is 17 amino acids long. Germline V gene sequence: CDR1 DFQATT, CDR2 SNEGSKA (reference sequence). DNA of the CDR3: TGCAGTGCTAGAGATCCTTTCGGGACAGGGCTATCCTACGAGCAGTACTTC. It specifies CSARDPFGTGLSYEQYF.

Ten or more counts support this clonotype. J is TRBJ1-1 and V is TRBV3-1; unclear D gene. CDR1 and CDR2 (germline): LGHDT, YNNKEL (reference sequence). V was clipped by 2 bases and J by 0 bases, with 10 bases between them. The CDR3 extends over 15 amino acids. This CDR3 is CASSQSGRLNTEAFF. CDR3 bases: TGTGCCAGCAGCCAATCGGGCAGGCTGAACACTGAAGCTTTCTTT.

As regards this clonotype: The CDR3 carries no conserved terminal phenylalanine or tryptophan, so it likely arises from a read error. The V gene is TRBV29-1, the J gene TRBJ2-7, with D tentatively TRBD1 or TRBD2 (5 bases each). This CDR3 comprises 15 residues. V lost 6 bases and J 0 bases, leaving 18 bases between the germline ends. Germline loops: CDR1 SQVTM, CDR2 ANQGSEA. The CDR3 nucleotides read TGCAGCGTGAACCGCCGGGACGGAAGCTCCTACGAGCAGTACCTC. It codes for CSVNRRDGSSYEQYL.

In its sample, this clonotype was seen a few times. The V call is TRBV7-3, the J call TRBJ2-2, with TRBD2 matching over 8 bases. This CDR3 has 16 amino acids. Looked up from germline, CDR1 is SGHTA and CDR2 is FQGTGA. Trimming removed 3 bases from V and 2 bases from J; junction bases left unmatched: 5. The CDR3 coding sequence is TGTGCCAGCAGCTTCTTTAGCGGGGTTAACACCGGGGAGCTGTTTTTT. Translated, it gives CASSFFSGVNTGELFF.

This clonotype was picked up many times. The V and J genes are TRBV6-5 and TRBJ2-7; D possibly matches TRBD1 or TRBD2 (5 bases each). Germline CDR1 and CDR2: MNHEY and SVGAGI. CDR3 length equals 15 residues. Trimming cost V 2 bases and J 7 bases, with 18 bases left between them. The CDR3 reads CASSYKGRGFGEQYF. The CDR3 region has the DNA TGTGCCAGCAGTTACAAGGGGAGAGGGTTCGGAGAGCAGTACTTC.

The chain carries TRBV4-1 and TRBJ2-5; the D call may be TRBD1 or TRBD2 (5 bases each). V dropped 5 bases and J dropped 4 bases, with 20 bases sitting between them. This CDR3 region has 16 residues. Germline values: CDR1 MGHRA, CDR2 YSYEKL. CDR3 DNA sequence: TGCGCCAGCAGCTTTAGGGACGGCGGCAATTTAGAGACCCAGTACTTC. Its translation is CASSFRDGGNLETQYF.

In its sample, this clonotype was seen many times. The chain joins TRBV7-9 to TRBJ2-3, with 10 bases identical to TRBD2. The J segment lost 3 bases and the V segment lost 6 bases, leaving 9 bases of the junction unmatched. From germline, CDR1 is SEHNR and CDR2 FQNEAQ (reference sequence). CDR3 size: 16 residues. The CDR3 bases are TGTGCCAGCAGTTTTCCGACTAGCGGGCTTACAGATACGCAGTATTTT. It is translated as CASSFPTSGLTDTQYF.

This clonotype was picked up a small number of times. A read error likely explains this, since a far larger clone differs by one base. The chain carries TRBV2 and TRBJ2-4; 9 nucleotides align to TRBD2. The J call may be faulty, since TRBJ2-1 better matches the DNA end. There are 15 residues in the CDR3. Per the germline V gene, CDR1 is SNHLY and CDR2 is FYNNEI. In nucleotides, the CDR3 is TGTGCCAGCAGGGACGGCGGGAGGGCTCACAATGAGCAGTTCTTC. It translates to CASRDGGRAHNEQFF.